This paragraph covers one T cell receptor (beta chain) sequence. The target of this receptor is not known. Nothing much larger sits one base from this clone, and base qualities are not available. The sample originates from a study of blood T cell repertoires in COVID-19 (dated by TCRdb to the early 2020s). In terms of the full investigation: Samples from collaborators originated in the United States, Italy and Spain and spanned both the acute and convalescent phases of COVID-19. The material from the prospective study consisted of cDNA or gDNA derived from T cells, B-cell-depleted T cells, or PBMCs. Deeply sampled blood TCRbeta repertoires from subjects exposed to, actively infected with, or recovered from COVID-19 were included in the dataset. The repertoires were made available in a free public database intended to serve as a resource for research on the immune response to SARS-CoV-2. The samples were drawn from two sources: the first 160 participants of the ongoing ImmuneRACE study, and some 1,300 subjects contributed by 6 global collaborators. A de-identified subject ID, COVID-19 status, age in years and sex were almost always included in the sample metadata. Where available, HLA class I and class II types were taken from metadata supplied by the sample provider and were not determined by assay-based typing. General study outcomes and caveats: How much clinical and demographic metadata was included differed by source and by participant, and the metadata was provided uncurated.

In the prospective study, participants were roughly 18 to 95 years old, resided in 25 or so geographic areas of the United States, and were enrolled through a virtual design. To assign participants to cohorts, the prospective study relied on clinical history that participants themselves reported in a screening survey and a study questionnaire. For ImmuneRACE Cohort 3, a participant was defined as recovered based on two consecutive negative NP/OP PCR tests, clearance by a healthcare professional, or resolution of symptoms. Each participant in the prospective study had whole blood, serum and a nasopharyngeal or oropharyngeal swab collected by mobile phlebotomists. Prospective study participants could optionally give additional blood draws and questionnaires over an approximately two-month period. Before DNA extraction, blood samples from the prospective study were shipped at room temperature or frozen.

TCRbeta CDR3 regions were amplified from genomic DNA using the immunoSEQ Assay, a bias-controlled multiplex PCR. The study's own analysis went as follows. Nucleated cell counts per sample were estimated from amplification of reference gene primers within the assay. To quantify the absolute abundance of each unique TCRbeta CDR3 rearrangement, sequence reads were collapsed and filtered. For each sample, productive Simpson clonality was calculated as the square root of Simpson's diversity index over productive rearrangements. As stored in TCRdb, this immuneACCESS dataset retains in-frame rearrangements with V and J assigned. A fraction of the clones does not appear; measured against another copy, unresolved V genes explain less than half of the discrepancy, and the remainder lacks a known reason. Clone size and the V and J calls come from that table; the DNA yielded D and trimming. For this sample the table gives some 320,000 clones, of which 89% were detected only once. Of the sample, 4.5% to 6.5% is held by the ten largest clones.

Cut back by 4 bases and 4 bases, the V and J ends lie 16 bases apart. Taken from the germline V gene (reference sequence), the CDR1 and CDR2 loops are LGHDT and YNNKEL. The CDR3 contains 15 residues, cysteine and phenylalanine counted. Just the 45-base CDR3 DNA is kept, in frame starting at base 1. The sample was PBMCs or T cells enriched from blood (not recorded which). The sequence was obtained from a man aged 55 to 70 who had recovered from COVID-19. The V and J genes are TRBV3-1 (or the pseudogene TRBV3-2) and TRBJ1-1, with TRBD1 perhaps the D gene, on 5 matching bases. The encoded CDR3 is CASSPPKGRGTEAFF. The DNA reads TGTGCCAGCAGCCCACCTAAGGGGAGGGGCACTGAAGCTTTCTTT.